This T cell receptor beta chain was profiled in a study of shared clonotypes between healthy human individuals. In regard to this clone: Antigen specificity is unknown.

Overall study findings and caveats: When compared with the clonotypes that were shared by all four sorted-subset donors, the non-shared clonotypes turned out to have lower generation probabilities.

The CDR3 is 12 residues long. V was clipped by 11 bases and J by 0 bases, with 11 bases between them. The germline gives CDR1 SEHNR, CDR2 FQNEAQ (reference sequence). Genomic DNA of every subset was divided equally among multiple immunoSEQ plates. Sequencing used immunoSEQ multiplex PCR; TCRdb keeps in-frame clones, though not all of them. The repertoire consists of some 320,000 clones, with around 87% occurring once and the leading ten covering about a sixth. The rearrangement joins TRBV7-9 to TRBJ2-7; D remains ambiguous. The TCR sequence derives from a man aged 18 to 29 in good health. Source material: memory CD8+ T cells sorted from blood. Subset: CD45RO+ cells pooled with CCR7-negative TemRA cells. CDR3 bases: TGTGCCTGGGCTAACGACTCCTACGAGCAGTACTTC. Amino acid sequence: CAWANDSYEQYF.